Each of the 30 T cell receptor beta chains below was sequenced from the same sample in a study of T-cell memory formation after mild COVID-19 (dated by TCRdb to 2020 to 2022). Library preparation used 5' RACE. Sequencing was performed on an Illumina NovaSeq 6000. The public reads were reprocessed in TCRdb via fastp at Q25 and MiXCR, keeping in-frame beta chains. One record per CDR3 amino acid sequence lists the most common genes and DNA. For this sample the table gives 210,000 or so distinct CDR3 sequences, of which approximately 30% were detected only once. Of the sample, roughly 10% falls within the top ten clones. The sequenced sample consisted of PBMCs or a T cell subset sorted from them (not recorded which). The receptor set was obtained from an adult woman who had mild COVID-19 (a few samples of this study predate the infection). The sample titles of this study are shuffled in the database, so cell type and time point are left out; the donor was told from shared clones.

The chain couples TRBV18 to TRBJ2-7, with a possible D match to TRBD2 (7 bases). Per the germline V gene, CDR1 is KGHSH and CDR2 is LQKENI. This CDR3 is 14 amino acids long. Deletions cut 6 bases from V and 4 bases from J, with 16 bases between. CDR3 sequence: CASSGGGERYEQYF. The CDR3 DNA reads as TGTGCCAGCTCCGGAGGGGGGGAAAGGTACGAGCAGTACTTC.

The chain is built from TRBV27 and TRBJ2-3, with unresolved D. V was shortened by 3 bases and J by 7 bases, with 5 bases between the two germline ends. The CDR3 runs to 11 residues. Germline V lookup: CDR1 MNHEY, CDR2 SMNVEV (reference sequence). The CDR3 region is CASSFLNTQYF. The CDR3, as DNA: TGTGCCAGCAGTTTCCTAAATACGCAGTATTTT.

This clonotype was recorded a few times. The DNA of the CDR3 is TGTGCCAGCAGTTACGGACTTTCCCCTAACAATGAGCAGTTCTTC. Protein sequence: CASSYGLSPNNEQFF. The chain has TRBV6-2 or TRBV6-3 and TRBJ2-1; a weak D match, TRBD2 (5 bases). The V gene lost 2 bases and the J gene lost 5 bases, with 13 bases spanning the gap. This CDR3 has 15 residues. The germline gives CDR1 MNHEY, CDR2 SVGEGT.

This clonotype appeared a few times. The chain uses TRBV20-1 and TRBJ1-1, with D maybe TRBD1 (5 bases). Germline V gene data show CDR1 as DFQATT and CDR2 as SNEGSKA (reference sequence). The V end lost 4 bases, the J end lost 5 bases, and 8 bases lay between the germline ends. The CDR3 is made up of 11 amino acids. CDR3 sequence reads: CSATKGTEAFF. The CDR3 DNA reads as TGCAGTGCTACTAAGGGGACTGAAGCTTTCTTT.

In this sample, this clonotype turned up a few times. The chain is built from TRBV5-6 and TRBJ2-2; a possible D gene is TRBD1 (5 bases). Germline V gives CDR1 SGHDT, CDR2 YYEEEE. The CDR3 consists of 15 residues. With 4 bases removed from V and 1 base from J, the gap between germline ends came to 11 bases. The CDR3: CASSRVGVNTGELFF. The CDR3, as DNA: TGTGCCAGCAGCCGGGTAGGGGTGAACACCGGGGAGCTGTTTTTT.

This clonotype has just a few counts. The chain recombines TRBV12-3 or TRBV12-4 with TRBJ1-3, with 8 bases that match TRBD1. The CDR3 has 15 residues. V lost 5 bases to trimming and J lost 0 bases; unmatched junction nucleotides: 3. This chain's CDR3 is CASSGGTGSGNTIYF. The CDR3 nucleotides are TGTGCCAGCAGTGGCGGGACAGGCTCTGGAAACACCATATATTTT.

J is TRBJ1-2 and V is TRBV3-1; TRBD1 matches at 9 bases. Germline V gene data show CDR1 as LGHDT and CDR2 as YNNKEL (reference sequence). The CDR3 totals 16 residues. J lost 0 bases, V lost 4 bases, and 6 bases had no gene match. In nucleotides, the CDR3 is TGTGCCAGCAGCCTGACAGGGACAGGGCCTAACTATGGCTACACCTTC. Translated: CASSLTGTGPNYGYTF.

This clonotype was observed a few times. The chain joins TRBV19 to TRBJ2-7; 8 bases match TRBD2. Trimming cost V 3 bases and J 2 bases; bases outside gene matches: 3. CDR1 is LNHDA, CDR2 SQIVND, per germline (reference sequence). CDR3 size: 14 residues. The CDR3 sequence: CASSITSGPYEQYF. The CDR3 bases are TGTGCCAGTAGTATTACTAGCGGCCCCTACGAGCAGTACTTC. Full variable domain (outside the CDR3, taken from reference TRBV19 and TRBJ2-7): DGGITQSPKYLFRKEGQNVTLSCEQNLNHDAMYWYRQDPGQGLRLIYYSQIVNDFQKGDIAEGYSVSREKKESFPLTVTSAQKNPTAFYLCASSITSGPYEQYFGPGTRLTVT.

The rearrangement uses TRBV11-3 and TRBJ2-7; 7 nucleotides match TRBD1. From germline, CDR1 is SGHNT and CDR2 YENEEA. This CDR3 spans 13 amino acids. V shed 5 bases and J 6 bases; nucleotides not matched to a gene: 7. The chain's CDR3 is CASSQPTGTEQYF. The CDR3 DNA is TGTGCCAGCAGCCAGCCGACAGGGACCGAGCAGTACTTC.

The CDR3 loop is CASSQGASTSQYF. In DNA form, the CDR3 reads TGTGCCAGCAGCCAAGGGGCTAGCACCTCGCAGTATTTT. The V call is TRBV4-2, the J call TRBJ2-3, with D perhaps TRBD2 (5 bases). CDR1 and CDR2 (germline): LGHNA, YNFKEQ. V was trimmed by 1 base and J by 10 bases, leaving 12 bases between them. CDR3 length: 13 amino acids.

V is TRBV25-1 and J is TRBJ1-1; tentatively, D is TRBD1 (5 bases). The CDR3 covers 15 residues. CDR1 and CDR2 (germline): MGHDK, SYGVNS. Trimming left V 3 bases short and J 3 bases short, with 14 bases between. The CDR3: CASSDPSLGDTEAFF. CDR3 DNA sequence: TGTGCCAGCAGTGATCCAAGCCTGGGGGACACTGAAGCTTTCTTT.

Only a few counts were recorded for this clonotype. As DNA, the CDR3 is TGTGCCAGCAGCTTAGCGGGGGGGGCAGGGACCTACGAGCAGTACTTC. Residues: CASSLAGGAGTYEQYF. The rearrangement links TRBV7-2 to TRBJ2-7; TRBD2 is a possible D gene (7 bases). The CDR3 length is 16 residues. Germline V gene lookup returns CDR1 SGHTA and CDR2 FQGNSA. The germline V and J ends were trimmed by 0 bases and 2 bases, with 14 bases remaining between them.

This sequence joins TRBV20-1 and TRBJ2-7; 10 nucleotides line up with TRBD2. Trimming took 6 bases from V and 3 from J; bases not matched to a gene: 11. This CDR3 has 15 amino acids. Germline CDR1 and CDR2: DFQATT and SNEGSKA (reference sequence). The CDR3 region is CSAPDPSGGHYEQYF. The CDR3 DNA reads as TGCAGTGCCCCCGACCCTAGCGGGGGTCACTACGAGCAGTACTTC.

As to this clonotype: At one end, the junction sequence differs from germline, possibly due to a read error. The chain employs TRBV7-8 and TRBJ1-1; a possible D gene is TRBD1 (6 bases). The CDR3 has 13 amino acids. Germline V gives CDR1 SGHVS, CDR2 FQNEAQ. DNA for the CDR3: TGTGCCAGCAGTCAAGGGGGAAACACTGAAGATTTCTTT. This sequence encodes CASSQGGNTEDFF.

This clonotype was seen only a few times. This rearrangement joins TRBV7-9 to TRBJ2-6; D tentatively reads TRBD1 or TRBD2 (5 bases each). Germline V CDR1 and CDR2: SEHNR, FQNEAQ (reference sequence). This CDR3 has 18 residues. V gave up 6 bases and J gave up 0 bases, with 18 bases separating them. The CDR3 nucleotides read TGTGCCAGCAGACCCCGGGACGTTCATACCTCTGGGGCCAACGTCCTGACTTTC. It yields the protein CASRPRDVHTSGANVLTF.

This chain joins TRBV7-3 and TRBJ2-2; 8 nucleotides line up with TRBD1. The ends lost 4 bases at V and 5 bases at J; junction bases unmatched: 0. CDR1 is SGHTA and CDR2 is FQGTGA in the germline V gene. The CDR3 is made up of 13 amino acids. Written as DNA, the CDR3 is TGTGCCAGCAGCTGGACAGGGACCGGGGAGCTGTTTTTT. This codes for CASSWTGTGELFF.

This chain links TRBV13 with TRBJ2-5; no definite D call. Germline V gene sequence: CDR1 PRHDT, CDR2 FYEKMQ (reference sequence). V lost 1 base to trimming and J lost 5 bases, with 17 bases between them. The CDR3 is 16 amino acids. CDR3 protein: CASSLEGNLDGETQYF. The CDR3 coding sequence is TGTGCCAGCAGCTTAGAAGGCAATTTGGACGGTGAGACCCAGTACTTC.

This clonotype was seen only a few times. For the CDR3, the DNA is TGTGCCAGCAGCAGCGGGGGGGGAATCGATGAGCAGTTCTTC. It encodes CASSSGGGIDEQFF. The V and J genes are TRBV3-1 and TRBJ2-1, with 10 bases that match TRBD2. The CDR3 length is 14 residues. Germline V gene lookup returns CDR1 LGHDT and CDR2 YNNKEL (reference sequence). V lost 5 bases and J lost 8; bases outside the gene matches: 6.

The chain combines TRBV6-2 or TRBV6-3 with TRBJ1-5, with TRBD1 as a possible D gene (5 bases). The CDR3 runs 14 residues. V dropped 2 bases and J dropped 7 bases, with 12 bases sitting between them. Looked up from germline, CDR1 is MNHEY and CDR2 is SVGEGT. The CDR3 loop reads CASSYVGVGQPQHF. In DNA, the CDR3 is TGTGCCAGCAGTTACGTGGGGGTAGGACAGCCCCAGCATTTT.

This clonotype was picked up a small number of times. The V and J genes are TRBV7-9 and TRBJ2-7, with TRBD2 as a possible D gene (5 bases). The CDR3 length is 14 residues. Trimming left V 1 base short and J 2 bases short, with 9 bases between. Germline loops: CDR1 SEHNR, CDR2 FQNEAQ (reference sequence). The CDR3 sequence is CASSLEIGAYEQYF. Here the CDR3 DNA reads TGTGCCAGCAGCTTAGAAATCGGGGCCTACGAGCAGTACTTC.

The rearrangement uses TRBV6-1 and TRBJ2-1, with TRBD1 matching 9 bases. The CDR3 consists of 15 residues. Germline V CDR1 and CDR2: MNHNS, SASEGT. V shed 6 bases and J 7 bases; nucleotides not matched to a gene: 10. CDR3 DNA sequence: TGTGCCAGCAGCGCAACCGGGACAGGGCGTAATGAGCAGTTCTTC. It codes for CASSATGTGRNEQFF.

The gene calls are TRBV21-1 and TRBJ1-5; no DNA check was done on the table's D call, TRBD1. TRBV21-1 is a documented pseudogene. CDR3 length: 20 amino acids. The CDR3 coding sequence is TGTGCCAGCAGCAAATGCGATCCGGGACAGAGAATCGATAGCAATCAGCCCCAGCATTTT. Translation gives CASSKCDPGQRIDSNQPQHF.

This rearrangement joins TRBV24-1 to TRBJ2-7; D is unclear. Germline V gene lookup returns CDR1 KGHDR and CDR2 SFDVKD. The CDR3 contains 14 residues. V was shortened by 5 bases and J by 3 bases, with 13 bases between the two germline ends. CDR3 protein: CATSAGNSIYEQYF. In DNA form, the CDR3 reads TGTGCCACCAGTGCCGGAAATTCAATCTACGAGCAGTACTTC.

The chain employs TRBV7-6 and TRBJ2-5; 8 positions agree with TRBD1. The ends lost 1 base at V and 3 bases at J; junction bases unmatched: 4. Looked up from germline, CDR1 is SGHVS and CDR2 is FNYEAQ. The length of the CDR3 is 15 residues. Here the CDR3 reads CASSLGRGQEETQYF. In DNA, the CDR3 is TGTGCCAGCAGCTTAGGGAGGGGACAGGAAGAGACCCAGTACTTC.

The rearrangement uses TRBV12-3 or TRBV12-4 and TRBJ1-5; D is possibly TRBD1 (5 bases). This CDR3 region has 15 residues. V was pared by 7 bases and J by 2 bases, with 15 bases between. This chain's CDR3 is CASTQGGNGNQPQHF. CDR3 nucleotide sequence: TGTGCCAGCACCCAGGGAGGGAATGGCAATCAGCCCCAGCATTTT.

The CDR3 DNA follows: TGTGCCAGCAGCCCGCTACCGGGACAGGGAAGAGAGCAGTACTTC. Translated, it gives CASSPLPGQGREQYF. J is TRBJ2-7 and V is TRBV28; 9 bases are shared with TRBD1. Germline loops: CDR1 MDHEN, CDR2 SYDVKM. The CDR3 sequence is 15 residues long. Trimming took 6 bases from V and 7 from J; bases not matched to a gene: 13.

Only a few counts were recorded for this clonotype. The chain uses TRBV4-2 and TRBJ2-2; either TRBD1 or TRBD2 may supply D (5 bases each). CDR1 and CDR2 (germline): LGHNA, YNFKEQ. Trimming shortened V by 4 bases and J by 5 bases, and 14 bases separated the two germline ends. The CDR3 spans 15 residues. The CDR3 here is CASSRDMGETGELFF. CDR3 DNA sequence: TGTGCCAGCAGCCGTGATATGGGGGAGACCGGGGAGCTGTTTTTT.

The V and J genes are TRBV24-1 and TRBJ2-1; D gene unclear. The CDR3 is made up of 13 amino acids. Germline lookup yields CDR1 KGHDR and CDR2 SFDVKD. The V gene lost 3 bases and the J gene lost 5 bases, with 7 bases spanning the gap. The CDR3 region has the DNA TGTGCCACCAGTGATCCCCCTAACAATGAGCAGTTCTTC. Protein: CATSDPPNNEQFF.

This clonotype was observed a handful of times. The rearrangement uses TRBV7-2 and TRBJ2-1, with 8 bases aligning to TRBD1. Germline assignment: CDR1 SGHTA and CDR2 FQGNSA. The CDR3 spans 12 residues. J lost 7 bases, V lost 6 bases, and 2 bases had no gene match. In DNA form, the CDR3 reads TGTGCCAGCAGTAGACAGGGGAATGAGCAGTTCTTC. This encodes CASSRQGNEQFF.

The chain joins TRBV3-1 to TRBJ2-1, with D perhaps TRBD2 (6 bases). The CDR3 has 14 residues. From germline, CDR1 is LGHDT and CDR2 YNNKEL (reference sequence). V was clipped by 10 bases and J by 8 bases, with 21 bases between them. The CDR3 sequence is CATTSGLDRHEQFF. The CDR3 bases are TGTGCCACCACCAGCGGGCTCGACCGCCATGAGCAGTTCTTC.